What follows are 2 T cell receptor beta chains derived from one specimen sequenced in a study of T-cell memory formation after mild COVID-19. TCRdb reanalysed the 5' RACE reads using MiXCR and keeps one entry per CDR3 protein. The table lists hundreds of thousands of distinct CDR3 sequences, roughly 21% of them singletons. The source material was PBMCs or a T cell subset sorted from them (not recorded which). These receptors all come from an adult woman who had mild COVID-19 (a few samples of this study predate the infection). Cell type and time point are not known.

The rearrangement joins TRBV5-1 to TRBJ2-3, with a tentative D call TRBD2 (5 bases). CDR1 and CDR2 from the germline V gene are SGHRS and YFSETQ. The V and J ends lost 4 bases and 3 bases respectively, with 18 bases between them. The CDR3 sequence is 16 residues long. The CDR3 DNA reads as TGCGCCAGCAGCCTGGCGGAGGTTAGGAGAACAGATACGCAGTATTTT. Its translation: CASSLAEVRRTDTQYF.

This clonotype occurred a few times. The J gene is TRBJ1-2, the V gene TRBV5-4, with D hard to call. Germline V lookup: CDR1 SGHNT, CDR2 YYREEE (reference sequence). Trimming took off 6 bases at V and 7 bases at J, with 25 bases between the two ends. The CDR3 totals 16 residues. The CDR3 DNA reads as TGTGCCAGCATCCTGCAGACTTCCCGCAGTCTAAGTGGCTACACCTTC. This sequence encodes CASILQTSRSLSGYTF.